The 2 T cell receptor beta chains reported below all come from one sample, sequenced in a study of cytomegalovirus exposure and HLA in healthy donors. PCR amplification relied on 60 Vbeta primers (plus 13 Jbeta primers). TCRdb's copy holds only in-frame clones and misses some; the assay was immunoSEQ multiplex PCR. Of around 150,000 clones in the sample, around 73% were seen once. The sequencing sample was made of PBMCs. All receptors come from a male donor in good health and CMV-seronegative.

The CDR3 here is CASSQSQVLPYEQYF. DNA of the CDR3: TGCGCCAGCAGCCAATCACAGGTCCTACCCTACGAGCAGTACTTC. V gene TRBV4-3 combines with J gene TRBJ2-7; D might be TRBD1 (5 bases). The V gene's germline CDR1 is LGHNA and CDR2 YSLEER. This CDR3 has 15 amino acids. The V and J ends lost 2 bases and 2 bases respectively, with 13 bases between them.

This clone was observed a few times. The chain links TRBV18 to TRBJ2-3, with 12 bases matching TRBD2. The CDR3 is made up of 15 amino acids. With V trimmed by 5 bases and J by 4 bases, 4 bases remained unmatched. Germline CDR1 reads KGHSH; CDR2 reads LQKENI. Here the CDR3 reads CASSALAGGADTQYF. In DNA, the CDR3 is TGTGCCAGCTCAGCCCTAGCGGGAGGGGCAGATACGCAGTATTTT.